The clone carrying this T cell receptor beta chain occurred once. Each CDR3 protein is one row after TCRdb ran MiXCR on the PCR reads. Altogether approximately 12,000 distinct CDR3 sequences are present, around 50% being singletons, with the ten largest covering 11% to 15%. The data are from a study of tumor-infiltrating lymphocytes in oesophageal squamous cell carcinoma. Between the trimmed V and J ends, which lost 2 bases and 4 bases, there was a span of 10 bases. This CDR3 contains 14 residues. Sequenced: normal esophageal tissue next to the tumor. The receptor comes from a male donor with esophageal squamous cell carcinoma. The chain employs TRBV12-3 or TRBV12-4 and TRBJ2-3; D is possibly TRBD2 (7 bases). The CDR3 bases are TGTGCCAGCAGTTTACAGGGGAGGGCAGATACGCAGTATTTT. Protein product: CASSLQGRADTQYF.